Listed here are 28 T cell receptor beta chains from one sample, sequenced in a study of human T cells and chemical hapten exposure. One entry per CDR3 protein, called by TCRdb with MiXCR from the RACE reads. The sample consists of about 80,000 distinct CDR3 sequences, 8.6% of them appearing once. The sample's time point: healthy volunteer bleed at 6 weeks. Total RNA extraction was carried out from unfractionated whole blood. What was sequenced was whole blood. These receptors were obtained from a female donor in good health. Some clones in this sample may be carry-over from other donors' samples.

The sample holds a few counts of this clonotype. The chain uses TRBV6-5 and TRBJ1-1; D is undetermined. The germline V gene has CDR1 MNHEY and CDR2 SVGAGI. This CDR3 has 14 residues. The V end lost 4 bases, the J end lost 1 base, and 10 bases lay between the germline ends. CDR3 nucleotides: TGTGCCAGCAGTTCGACGGTTGCGAACACTGAAGCTTTCTTT. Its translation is CASSSTVANTEAFF.

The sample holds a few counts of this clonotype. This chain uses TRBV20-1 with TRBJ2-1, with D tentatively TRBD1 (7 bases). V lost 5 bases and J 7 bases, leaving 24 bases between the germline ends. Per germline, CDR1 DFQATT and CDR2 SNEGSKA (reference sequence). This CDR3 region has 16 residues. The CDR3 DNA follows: TGCAGTGCTTCAGGGGGGTCTGGACCCCGGACGAATGAGCAGTTCTTC. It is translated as CSASGGSGPRTNEQFF.

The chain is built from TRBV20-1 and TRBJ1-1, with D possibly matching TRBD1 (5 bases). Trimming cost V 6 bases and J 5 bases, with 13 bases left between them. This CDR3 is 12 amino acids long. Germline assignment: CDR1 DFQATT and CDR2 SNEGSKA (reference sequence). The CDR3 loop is CSAGAAFTEAFF. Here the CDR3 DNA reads TGCAGTGCCGGGGCGGCTTTTACTGAAGCTTTCTTT.

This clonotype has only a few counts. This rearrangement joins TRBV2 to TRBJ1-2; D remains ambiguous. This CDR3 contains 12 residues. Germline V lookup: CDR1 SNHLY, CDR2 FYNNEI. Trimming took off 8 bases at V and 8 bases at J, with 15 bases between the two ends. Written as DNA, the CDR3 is TGTGCCAGCTTAGCCGGGCCCTGGGGCTACACCTTC. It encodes CASLAGPWGYTF. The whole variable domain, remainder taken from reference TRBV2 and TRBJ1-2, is EPEVTQTPSHQVTQMGQEVILRCVPISNHLYFYWYRQILGQKVEFLVSFYNNEISEKSEIFDDQFSVERPDGSNFTLKIRSTKLEDSAMYFCASLAGPWGYTFGSGTRLTVV.

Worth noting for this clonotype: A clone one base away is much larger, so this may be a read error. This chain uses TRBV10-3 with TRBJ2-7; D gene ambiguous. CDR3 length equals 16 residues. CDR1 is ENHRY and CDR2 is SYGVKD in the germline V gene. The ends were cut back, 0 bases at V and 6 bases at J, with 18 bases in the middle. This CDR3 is CAISESGKSYAREQYF. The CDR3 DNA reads TGTGCCATCAGTGAGTCTGGGAAGTCCTACGCACGCGAGCAGTACTTC.

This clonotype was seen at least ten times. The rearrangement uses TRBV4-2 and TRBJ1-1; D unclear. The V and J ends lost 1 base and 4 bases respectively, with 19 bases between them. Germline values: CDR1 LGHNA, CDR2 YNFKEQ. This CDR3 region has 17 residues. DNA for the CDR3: TGTGCCAGCAGCCAAGGAGCTGACAAATGGAGGGTCACTGAAGCTTTCTTT. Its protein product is CASSQGADKWRVTEAFF.

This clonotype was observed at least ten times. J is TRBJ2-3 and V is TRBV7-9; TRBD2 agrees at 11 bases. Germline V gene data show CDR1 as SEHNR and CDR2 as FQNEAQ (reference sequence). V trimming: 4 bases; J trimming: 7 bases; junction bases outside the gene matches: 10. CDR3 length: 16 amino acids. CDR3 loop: CASSSRLAGSTNTQYF. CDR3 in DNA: TGTGCCAGCAGCTCCCGACTAGCGGGAAGTACAAATACGCAGTATTTT.

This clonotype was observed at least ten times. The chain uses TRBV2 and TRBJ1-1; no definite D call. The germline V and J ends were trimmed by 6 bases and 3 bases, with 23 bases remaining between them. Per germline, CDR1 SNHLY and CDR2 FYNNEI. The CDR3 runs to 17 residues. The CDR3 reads CASSSAAAGRRDTEAFF. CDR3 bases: TGTGCCAGCAGCTCCGCCGCCGCGGGAAGGAGAGACACTGAAGCTTTCTTT.

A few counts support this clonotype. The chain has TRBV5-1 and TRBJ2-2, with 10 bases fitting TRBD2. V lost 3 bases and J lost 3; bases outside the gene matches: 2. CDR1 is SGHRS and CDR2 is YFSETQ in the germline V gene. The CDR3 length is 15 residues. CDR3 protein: CASSWGTSDTGELFF. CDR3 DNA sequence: TGCGCCAGCAGCTGGGGGACTAGCGACACCGGGGAGCTGTTTTTT.

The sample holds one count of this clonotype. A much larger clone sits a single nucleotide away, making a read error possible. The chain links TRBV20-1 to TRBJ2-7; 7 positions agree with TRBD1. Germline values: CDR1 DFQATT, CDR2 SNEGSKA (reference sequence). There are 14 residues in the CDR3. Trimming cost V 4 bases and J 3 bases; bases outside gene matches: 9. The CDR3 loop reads CSAMGQLGGYEQYF. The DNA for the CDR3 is TGCAGTGCTATGGGACAGCTAGGAGGCTACGAGCAGTACTTC.

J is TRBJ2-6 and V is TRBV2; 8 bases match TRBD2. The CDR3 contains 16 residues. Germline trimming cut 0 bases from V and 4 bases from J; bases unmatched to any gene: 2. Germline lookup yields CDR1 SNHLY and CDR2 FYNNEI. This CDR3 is CASSEARGVGANVLTF. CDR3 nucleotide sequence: TGTGCCAGCAGTGAAGCGCGGGGGGTAGGGGCCAACGTCCTGACTTTC.

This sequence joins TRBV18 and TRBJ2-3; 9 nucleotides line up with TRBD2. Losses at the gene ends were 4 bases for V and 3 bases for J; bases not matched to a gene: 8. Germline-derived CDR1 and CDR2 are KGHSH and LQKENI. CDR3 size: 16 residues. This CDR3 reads CASSRNSGGQTDTQYF. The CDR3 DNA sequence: TGTGCCAGCTCACGAAATAGCGGGGGACAAACAGATACGCAGTATTTT.

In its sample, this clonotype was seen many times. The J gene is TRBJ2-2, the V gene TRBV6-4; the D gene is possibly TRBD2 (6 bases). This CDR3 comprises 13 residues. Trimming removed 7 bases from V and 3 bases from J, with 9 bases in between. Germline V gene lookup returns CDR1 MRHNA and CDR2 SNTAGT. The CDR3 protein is CASKPGDTGELFF. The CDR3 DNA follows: TGTGCCAGCAAACCGGGGGACACCGGGGAGCTGTTTTTT.

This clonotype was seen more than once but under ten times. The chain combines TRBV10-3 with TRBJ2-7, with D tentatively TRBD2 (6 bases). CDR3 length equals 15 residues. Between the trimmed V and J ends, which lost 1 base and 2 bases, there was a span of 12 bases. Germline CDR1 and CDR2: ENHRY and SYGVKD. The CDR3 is CAISEYGGDTYEQYF. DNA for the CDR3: TGTGCCATCAGTGAGTACGGAGGGGATACCTACGAGCAGTACTTC.

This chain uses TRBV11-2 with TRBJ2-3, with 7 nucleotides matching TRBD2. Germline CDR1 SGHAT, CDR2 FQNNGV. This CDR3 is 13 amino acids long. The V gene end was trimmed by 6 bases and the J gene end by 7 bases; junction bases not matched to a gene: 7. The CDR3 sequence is CASSKAGKYTQYF. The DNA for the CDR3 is TGTGCCAGCAGTAAAGCGGGGAAGTATACGCAGTATTTT.

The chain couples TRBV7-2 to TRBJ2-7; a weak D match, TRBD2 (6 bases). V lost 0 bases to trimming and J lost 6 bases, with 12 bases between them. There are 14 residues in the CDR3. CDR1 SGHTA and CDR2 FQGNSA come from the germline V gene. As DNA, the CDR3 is TGTGCCAGCAGCTTAGCGGGGGGTTCGGGCGAGCAGTACTTC. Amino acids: CASSLAGGSGEQYF.

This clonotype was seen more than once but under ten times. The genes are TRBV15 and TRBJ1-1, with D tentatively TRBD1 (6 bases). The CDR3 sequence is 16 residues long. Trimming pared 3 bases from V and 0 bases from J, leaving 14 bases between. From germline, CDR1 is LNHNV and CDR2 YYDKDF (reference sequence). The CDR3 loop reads CATSSGRRDMNTEAFF. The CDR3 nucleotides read TGTGCCACCAGCAGTGGGCGGCGGGACATGAACACTGAAGCTTTCTTT. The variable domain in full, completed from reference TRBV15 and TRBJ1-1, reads DAMVIQNPRYQVTQFGKPVTLSCSQTLNHNVMYWYQQKSSQAPKLLFHYYDKDFNNEADTPDNFQSRRPNTSFCFLDIRSPGLGDTAMYLCATSSGRRDMNTEAFFGQGTRLTVV.

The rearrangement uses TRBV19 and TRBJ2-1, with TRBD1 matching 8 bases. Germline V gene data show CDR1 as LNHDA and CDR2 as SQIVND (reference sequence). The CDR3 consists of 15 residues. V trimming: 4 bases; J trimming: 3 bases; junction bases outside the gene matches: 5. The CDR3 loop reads CASSTGTGSYNEQFF. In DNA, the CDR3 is TGTGCCAGTAGTACCGGGACAGGAAGCTACAATGAGCAGTTCTTC.

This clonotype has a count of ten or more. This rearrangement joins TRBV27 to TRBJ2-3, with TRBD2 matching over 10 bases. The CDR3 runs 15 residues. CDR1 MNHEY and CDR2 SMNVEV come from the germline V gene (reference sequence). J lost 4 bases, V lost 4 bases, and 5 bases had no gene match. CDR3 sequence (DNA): TGTGCCAGCAGTTCCAGCGGGGGGGCGGCAGATACGCAGTATTTT. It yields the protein CASSSSGGAADTQYF.

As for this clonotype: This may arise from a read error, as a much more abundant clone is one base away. The CDR3 nucleotides are TGCAGTGCTAGAGGGTTCGCCAGCGAGGGGTCCCATGAGCAGTTCTTC. Translation: CSARGFASEGSHEQFF. This chain connects TRBV20-1 to TRBJ2-1; D is possibly TRBD1 or TRBD2 (5 bases each). The CDR3 totals 16 residues. Trimming cost V 1 base and J 8 bases, with 21 bases left between them. Germline-derived CDR1 and CDR2 are DFQATT and SNEGSKA (reference sequence).

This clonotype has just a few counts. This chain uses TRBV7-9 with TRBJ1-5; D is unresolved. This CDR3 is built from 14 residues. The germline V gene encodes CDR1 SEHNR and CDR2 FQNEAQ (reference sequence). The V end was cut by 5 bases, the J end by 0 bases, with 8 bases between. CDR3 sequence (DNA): TGTGCCAGCAGCGCTAGGGATAGCAATCAGCCCCAGCATTTT. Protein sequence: CASSARDSNQPQHF.

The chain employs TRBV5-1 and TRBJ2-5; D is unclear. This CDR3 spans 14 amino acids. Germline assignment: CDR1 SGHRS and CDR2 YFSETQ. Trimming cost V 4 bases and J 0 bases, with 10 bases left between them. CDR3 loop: CASSAAGYQETQYF. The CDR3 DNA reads TGCGCCAGCAGCGCCGCAGGATACCAAGAGACCCAGTACTTC.

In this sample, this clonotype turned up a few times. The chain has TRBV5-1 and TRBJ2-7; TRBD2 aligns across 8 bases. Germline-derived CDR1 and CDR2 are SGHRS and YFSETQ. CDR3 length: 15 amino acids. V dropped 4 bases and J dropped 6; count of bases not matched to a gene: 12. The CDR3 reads CASSPASGAGGEQYF. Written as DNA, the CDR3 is TGCGCCAGCAGCCCTGCATCGGGGGCGGGGGGCGAGCAGTACTTC.

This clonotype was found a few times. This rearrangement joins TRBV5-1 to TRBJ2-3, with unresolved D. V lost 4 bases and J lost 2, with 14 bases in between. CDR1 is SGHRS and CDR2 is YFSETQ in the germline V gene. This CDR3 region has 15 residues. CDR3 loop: CASSPGASVTDTQYF. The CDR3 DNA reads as TGCGCCAGCAGCCCCGGCGCGTCCGTCACAGATACGCAGTATTTT.

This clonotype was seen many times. In DNA form, the CDR3 reads TGTGCCAGCAGCCCTGGGCCCCTAGCGGGGGGGACGGAGACCCAGTACTTC. This gives the protein CASSPGPLAGGTETQYF. The J gene is TRBJ2-5, the V gene TRBV3-1; 12 bases line up with TRBD2. This CDR3 spans 17 amino acids. After removal of 4 bases from V and 5 bases from J, the junction contained 11 bases not matched to a gene. Looked up from germline, CDR1 is LGHDT and CDR2 is YNNKEL (reference sequence).

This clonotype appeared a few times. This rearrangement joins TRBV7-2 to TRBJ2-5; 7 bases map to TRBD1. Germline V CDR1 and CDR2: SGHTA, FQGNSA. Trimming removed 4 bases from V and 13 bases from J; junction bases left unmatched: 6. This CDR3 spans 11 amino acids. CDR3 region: CASSSYRTGYF. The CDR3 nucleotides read TGTGCCAGCAGCTCATACAGGACAGGGTACTTC.

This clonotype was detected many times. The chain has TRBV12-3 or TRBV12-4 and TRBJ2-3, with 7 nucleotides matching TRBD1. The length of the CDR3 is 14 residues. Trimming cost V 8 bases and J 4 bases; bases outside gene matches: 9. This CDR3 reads CASANGRGPDTQYF. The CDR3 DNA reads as TGTGCCAGCGCGAACGGTAGGGGGCCAGATACGCAGTATTTT.

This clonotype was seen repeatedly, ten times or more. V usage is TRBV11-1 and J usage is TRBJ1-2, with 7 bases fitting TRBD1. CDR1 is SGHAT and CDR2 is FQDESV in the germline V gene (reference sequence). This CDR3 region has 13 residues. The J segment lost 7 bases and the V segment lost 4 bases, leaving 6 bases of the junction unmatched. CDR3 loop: CASSYDRVPGYTF. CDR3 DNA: TGTGCCAGCAGCTACGACAGGGTCCCTGGCTACACCTTC.